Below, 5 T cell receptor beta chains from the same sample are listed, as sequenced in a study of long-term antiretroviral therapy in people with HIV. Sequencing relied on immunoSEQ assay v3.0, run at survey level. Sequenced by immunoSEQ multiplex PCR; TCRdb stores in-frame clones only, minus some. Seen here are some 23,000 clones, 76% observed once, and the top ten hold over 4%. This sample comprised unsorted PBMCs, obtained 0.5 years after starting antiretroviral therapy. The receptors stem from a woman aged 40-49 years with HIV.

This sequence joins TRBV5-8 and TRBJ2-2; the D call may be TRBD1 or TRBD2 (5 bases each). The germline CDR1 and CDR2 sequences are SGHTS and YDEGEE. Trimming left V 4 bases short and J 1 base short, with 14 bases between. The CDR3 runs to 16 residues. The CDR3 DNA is TGTGCCAGCAGCATGGGACCCCGGTGGAACACCGGGGAGCTGTTTTTT. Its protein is CASSMGPRWNTGELFF.

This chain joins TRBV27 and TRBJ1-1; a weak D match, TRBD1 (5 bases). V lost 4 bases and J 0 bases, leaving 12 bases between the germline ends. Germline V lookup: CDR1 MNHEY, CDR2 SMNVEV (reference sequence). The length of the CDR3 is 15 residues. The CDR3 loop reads CASSSRTPLNTEAFF. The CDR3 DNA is TGTGCCAGCAGTTCCCGGACACCCCTGAACACTGAAGCTTTCTTT.

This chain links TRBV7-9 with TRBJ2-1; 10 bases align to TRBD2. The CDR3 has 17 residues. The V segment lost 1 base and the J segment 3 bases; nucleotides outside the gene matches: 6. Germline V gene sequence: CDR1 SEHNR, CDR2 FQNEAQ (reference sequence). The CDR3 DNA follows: TGTGCCAGCAGCTTAGTTAAGCTAGCGGGGGACTACAATGAGCAGTTCTTC. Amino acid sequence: CASSLVKLAGDYNEQFF.

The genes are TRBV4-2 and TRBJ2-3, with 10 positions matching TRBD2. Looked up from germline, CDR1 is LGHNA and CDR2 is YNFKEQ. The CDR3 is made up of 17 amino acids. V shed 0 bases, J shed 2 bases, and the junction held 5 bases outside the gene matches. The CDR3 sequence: CASSQDPTSGATDTQYF. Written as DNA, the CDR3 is TGTGCCAGCAGCCAAGACCCCACTAGCGGGGCCACAGATACGCAGTATTTT.

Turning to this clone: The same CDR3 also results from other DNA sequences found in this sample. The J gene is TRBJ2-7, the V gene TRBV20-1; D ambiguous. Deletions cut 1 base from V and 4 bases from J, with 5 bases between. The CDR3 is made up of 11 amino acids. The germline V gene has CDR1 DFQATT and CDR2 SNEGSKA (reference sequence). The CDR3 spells CSARGGYEQYF. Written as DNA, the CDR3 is TGCAGTGCTAGAGGGGGTTACGAGCAGTACTTC.